One sample yielded the 32 T cell receptor beta chains listed below, sequenced in a study of blood T cells in healthy people across ages (dated by TCRdb to the mid-2010s). Receptor amplification or capture employed 5' RACE. TCRdb shows the sequencer as Illumina HiSeq 2500. A second PCR of 7 to 11 cycles was performed with a sample-barcoded 5' primer and a J-beta primer mix. The public reads were reprocessed in TCRdb via fastp at Q25 and MiXCR, keeping in-frame beta chains. Duplicate CDR3 protein sequences are folded into a single record with the most common DNA and genes. In all, the sample holds nearly 1 million distinct CDR3 sequences, and just over 50% of those were seen once. In total, the top ten clones hold 20% to 25% of the sample. Sequencing input: blood. These receptors were taken from a woman aged 55-69 years in good health.

The chain employs TRBV7-9 and TRBJ2-1, with D tentatively TRBD2 (6 bases). The CDR3 extends over 14 amino acids. The V gene lost 4 bases and the J gene lost 4 bases, with 11 bases spanning the gap. CDR1 is SEHNR, CDR2 FQNEAQ, per germline (reference sequence). This CDR3 reads CASSSVAEYNEQFF. In nucleotides, the CDR3 is TGTGCCAGCAGCTCCGTAGCGGAGTACAATGAGCAGTTCTTC.

The V call is TRBV20-1, the J call TRBJ1-5; maybe TRBD1 (5 bases). The germline gives CDR1 DFQATT, CDR2 SNEGSKA (reference sequence). The CDR3 covers 13 residues. V was pared by 3 bases and J by 9 bases, with 15 bases between. The CDR3 protein is CSASGQGLRPQHF. In DNA, the CDR3 is TGCAGTGCTAGTGGCCAGGGCTTACGGCCCCAGCATTTT.

This clonotype has just a few counts. The genes are TRBV7-9 and TRBJ2-3; D perhaps matches TRBD2 (8 bases). The CDR3 is 15 amino acids. The V end lost 11 bases, the J end lost 4 bases, and 22 bases lay between the germline ends. Germline CDR1 reads SEHNR; CDR2 reads FQNEAQ (reference sequence). CDR3 loop: CACNRGSGGADTQYF. The DNA of the CDR3 is TGTGCCTGCAACAGGGGCTCCGGGGGGGCAGATACGCAGTATTTT.

The chain uses TRBV6-2 or TRBV6-3 and TRBJ2-5, with D possibly being TRBD2 (5 bases). The V and J ends lost 7 bases and 7 bases respectively, with 19 bases between them. Germline CDR1 and CDR2: MNHEY and SVGEGT. The CDR3 has 14 amino acids. Here the CDR3 reads CASNPAPTAGTQYF. The CDR3 DNA reads as TGTGCCAGCAACCCGGCCCCAACTGCGGGGACCCAGTACTTC.

Of note for this clonotype: A much larger clone differs from this one at a single base, so this may be a read error. The chain is built from TRBV3-1 and TRBJ2-4; D possibly matches TRBD1 or TRBD2 (5 bases each). The CDR3 sequence is 17 residues long. Between the trimmed V and J ends, which lost 0 bases and 0 bases, there was a span of 12 bases. CDR1 is LGHDT, CDR2 YNNKEL, per germline (reference sequence). CDR3 sequence: CASSQESGPLAKNIQYF. The CDR3 DNA sequence: TGTGCCAGCAGCCAAGAGTCGGGACCTCTAGCCAAAAACATTCAGTACTTC. Based on the CDR3 plus reference TRBV3-1 and TRBJ2-4, the full variable domain is DTAVSQTPKYLVTQMGNDKSIKCEQNLGHDTMYWYKQDSKKFLKIMFSYNNKELIINETVPNRFSPKSPDKAHLNLHINSLELGDSAVYFCASSQESGPLAKNIQYFGAGTRLSVL.

The chain is built from TRBV15 and TRBJ1-4; D remains ambiguous. CDR1 and CDR2 (germline): LNHNV, YYDKDF (reference sequence). The CDR3 extends over 16 amino acids. Between the trimmed V and J ends, which lost 0 bases and 4 bases, there was a span of 12 bases. In DNA form, the CDR3 reads TGTGCCACCAGCAGAGATTACGGAACGGGTAATGAAAAACTGTTTTTT. Residues: CATSRDYGTGNEKLFF.

This rearrangement joins TRBV20-1 to TRBJ2-3; D tentatively fits TRBD1 or TRBD2 (6 bases each). Per the germline V gene, CDR1 is DFQATT and CDR2 is SNEGSKA (reference sequence). This CDR3 has 14 amino acids. With 0 bases removed from V and 4 bases from J, the gap between germline ends came to 11 bases. CDR3 nucleotides: TGCAGTGCTAGAGAGGACAGCGGGCCAGATACGCAGTATTTT. This translates into CSAREDSGPDTQYF.

The chain links TRBV15 to TRBJ2-1, with a possible D match to TRBD2 (5 bases). Between the trimmed V and J ends, which lost 1 base and 0 bases, there was a span of 7 bases. This CDR3 comprises 15 residues. Germline V CDR1 and CDR2: LNHNV, YYDKDF (reference sequence). The DNA of the CDR3 is TGTGCCACCAGCAGAGTTCGGGGCTCCTACAATGAGCAGTTCTTC. Protein sequence: CATSRVRGSYNEQFF.

The V call is TRBV4-2, the J call TRBJ2-1; D is ambiguous. There are 15 residues in the CDR3. From germline, CDR1 is LGHNA and CDR2 YNFKEQ. The V end lost 6 bases, the J end lost 0 bases, and 12 bases lay between the germline ends. CDR3 sequence: CASRLAGSSYNEQFF. The DNA of the CDR3 is TGTGCCAGCAGGTTAGCCGGAAGCTCCTACAATGAGCAGTTCTTC.

This clonotype came up a few times. V gene TRBV27 combines with J gene TRBJ2-3, with D maybe TRBD1 (6 bases). Germline V gene sequence: CDR1 MNHEY, CDR2 SMNVEV (reference sequence). This CDR3 comprises 17 residues. Trimming left V 3 bases short and J 2 bases short, with 18 bases between. DNA for the CDR3: TGTGCCAGCAGTTTCCGCACTACAGGGTCCCCCACAGATACGCAGTATTTT. Its translation is CASSFRTTGSPTDTQYF.

The V and J genes are TRBV10-3 and TRBJ2-7; 7 nucleotides line up with TRBD2. Looked up from germline, CDR1 is ENHRY and CDR2 is SYGVKD. The CDR3 spans 13 residues. J was trimmed by 3 bases and V by 7 bases; bases with no gene match: 6. Here the CDR3 reads CAITPASGYEQYF. The CDR3 DNA reads TGTGCCATCACCCCGGCTAGCGGCTACGAGCAGTACTTC.

This clonotype was picked up one time. The chain is built from TRBV4-3 and TRBJ2-7; D is tentatively TRBD1 or TRBD2 (5 bases each). V was cut by 3 bases and J by 6 bases, with 18 bases left in between. The CDR3 totals 15 residues. Germline CDR1 is LGHNA and CDR2 is YSLEER. CDR3 bases: TGCGCCAGCAGCCAGGGACGAGCGGCCCCTCGCGAGCAGTACTTC. Translation: CASSQGRAAPREQYF.

V is TRBV3-1 and J is TRBJ2-1; D might be TRBD1 or TRBD2, each matching 5 bases. The V gene lost 0 bases and the J gene lost 10 bases, with 13 bases spanning the gap. CDR1 LGHDT and CDR2 YNNKEL come from the germline V gene (reference sequence). The CDR3 is 14 residues long. CDR3 sequence (DNA): TGTGCCAGCAGCCAAGACCCGGGGACCTACGAGCAGTTCTTC. It codes for CASSQDPGTYEQFF.

V usage is TRBV12-3 or TRBV12-4 and J usage is TRBJ2-1, with unresolved D. CDR3 length: 15 amino acids. The V gene lost 3 bases and the J gene lost 4 bases, with 13 bases spanning the gap. The CDR3, as DNA: TGTGCCAGCAGTTTTATCCTTGAGGAATACAATGAGCAGTTCTTC. Its translation is CASSFILEEYNEQFF.

This clonotype was picked up a small number of times. Written as DNA, the CDR3 is TGTGCCAGCAGTGTCCGGGACTTCCAAGAGACCCAGTACTTC. It specifies CASSVRDFQETQYF. The gene calls are TRBV25-1 and TRBJ2-5; the D gene is possibly TRBD2 (6 bases). Germline V gene lookup returns CDR1 MGHDK and CDR2 SYGVNS. This CDR3 spans 14 amino acids. The ends were cut back, 4 bases at V and 1 base at J, with 10 bases in the middle.

This rearrangement joins TRBV5-1 to TRBJ2-2; no definite D call. The germline V and J ends were trimmed by 4 bases and 5 bases, with 6 bases remaining between them. The V gene's germline CDR1 is SGHRS and CDR2 YFSETQ. This CDR3 contains 12 residues. The CDR3 sequence: CASSHETGELFF. Written as DNA, the CDR3 is TGCGCCAGCAGCCATGAAACCGGGGAGCTGTTTTTT. Variable domain in full (rest from reference TRBV5-1 and TRBJ2-2): KAGVTQTPRYLIKTRGQQVTLSCSPISGHRSVSWYQQTPGQGLQFLFEYFSETQRNKGNFPGRFSGRQFSNSRSEMNVSTLELGDSALYLCASSHETGELFFGEGSRLTVL.

The J gene is TRBJ2-7, the V gene TRBV2, with 7 positions matching TRBD1. This CDR3 spans 14 amino acids. Unmatched junction bases numbered 7, after V lost 6 bases and J lost 2 bases. CDR1 is SNHLY, CDR2 FYNNEI, per germline. CDR3: CASRTDRRAYEQYF. CDR3 DNA: TGTGCCAGCAGAACGGACAGGCGCGCCTACGAGCAGTACTTC.

This clonotype was counted only a few times. This chain links TRBV6-6 with TRBJ2-7; no reliable D call. Germline assignment: CDR1 MNHNY and CDR2 SVGAGI (reference sequence). The CDR3 extends over 12 amino acids. Trimming took 3 bases from V and 5 from J, leaving 8 bases between them. The CDR3 loop reads CASSYRSDEQYF. CDR3 DNA: TGTGCCAGCAGTTATAGGTCAGACGAGCAGTACTTC.

This clonotype came up once. The chain carries TRBV6-2 or TRBV6-3 and TRBJ2-4; 7 bases line up with TRBD2. The last part of the DNA fits TRBJ2-7 better; the J call may be wrong. The CDR3 has 14 amino acids. The V gene's germline CDR1 is MNHEY and CDR2 SVGEGT. CDR3 nucleotides: TGTGCCAGCAGGAGACTAGCAGGCCCCGACGAGCAGTACTTC. Its protein is CASRRLAGPDEQYF.

This sequence joins TRBV5-1 and TRBJ2-5; D is perhaps TRBD2 (5 bases). The CDR3 covers 15 residues. Germline values: CDR1 SGHRS, CDR2 YFSETQ. The V gene lost 2 bases and the J gene lost 4 bases, with 15 bases spanning the gap. CDR3 region: CASSFDYSLPETQYF. The CDR3 DNA reads as TGCGCCAGCAGCTTCGACTATTCCCTGCCAGAGACCCAGTACTTC.

This chain connects TRBV6-2 or TRBV6-3 to TRBJ2-5; D is perhaps TRBD2 (5 bases). Germline CDR1 and CDR2: MNHEY and SVGEGT. This CDR3 spans 13 amino acids. The ends were cut back, 3 bases at V and 5 bases at J, with 10 bases in the middle. As DNA, the CDR3 is TGTGCCAGCAGTTATAGGGAGATGGAGACCCAGTACTTC. This encodes CASSYREMETQYF.

V is TRBV12-3 or TRBV12-4 and J is TRBJ2-3; unclear D gene. The CDR3 sequence is 12 residues long. Trimming pared 8 bases from V and 0 bases from J, leaving 6 bases between. In nucleotides, the CDR3 is TGTGCCAGCGCTTGGAGCACAGATACGCAGTATTTT. It encodes CASAWSTDTQYF.

This clonotype was seen more than once but under ten times. This chain links TRBV4-1 with TRBJ2-4; 9 nucleotides agree with TRBD2. CDR3 length equals 17 residues. V dropped 1 base and J dropped 8; count of bases not matched to a gene: 12. CDR1 is MGHRA, CDR2 YSYEKL, per germline. CDR3 in amino acids: CASSQGGTSSRLDIQYF. CDR3 bases: TGCGCCAGCAGCCAAGGGGGGACTAGCTCAAGGTTAGACATTCAGTACTTC.

The chain uses TRBV20-1 and TRBJ2-7, with 9 bases lining up with TRBD2. Germline loops: CDR1 DFQATT, CDR2 SNEGSKA (reference sequence). This CDR3 comprises 13 residues. With 2 bases clipped from V and 5 bases from J, the junction kept 4 bases outside the gene matches. The CDR3 region is CSARRGRAHEQYF. The CDR3 DNA is TGCAGTGCTAGACGCGGGAGGGCCCACGAGCAGTACTTC.

The chain couples TRBV14 to TRBJ2-5; the D gene could be TRBD1 or TRBD2 (5 bases each). The CDR3 covers 18 residues. CDR1 is SGHDN, CDR2 FVKESK, per germline. V lost 1 base and J lost 11, with 29 bases in between. This CDR3 reads CASSQVTGTRFIPTKQYF. CDR3 DNA sequence: TGTGCCAGCAGCCAAGTGACGGGGACGCGATTCATCCCTACGAAGCAGTACTTC.

The rearrangement joins TRBV11-2 to TRBJ2-1; 9 bases are a match to TRBD2. CDR3 size: 13 residues. Trimming removed 5 bases from V and 9 bases from J; junction bases left unmatched: 5. Germline lookup yields CDR1 SGHAT and CDR2 FQNNGV. This chain's CDR3 is CASSRAGGGEQFF. Written as DNA, the CDR3 is TGTGCCAGCAGCCGCGCGGGAGGGGGTGAGCAGTTCTTC. Complete variable domain (other parts from reference TRBV11-2 and TRBJ2-1): EAGVAQSPRYKIIEKRQSVAFWCNPISGHATLYWYQQILGQGPKLLIQFQNNGVVDDSQLPKDRFSAERLKGVDSTLKIQPAKLEDSAVYLCASSRAGGGEQFFGPGTRLTVL.

This rearrangement joins TRBV15 to TRBJ2-7; D may be TRBD2 (7 bases). The CDR3 covers 12 residues. Trimming took off 8 bases at V and 3 bases at J, with 11 bases between the two ends. Germline lookup yields CDR1 LNHNV and CDR2 YYDKDF (reference sequence). CDR3 protein: CATGGGLYEQYF. CDR3 coding DNA: TGTGCCACCGGGGGGGGGCTCTACGAGCAGTACTTC.

The chain is built from TRBV21-1 and TRBJ2-7; TRBD2 is the table's D call and was not checked against the DNA. TRBV21-1 is a pseudogene locus. This CDR3 is built from 18 residues. DNA of the CDR3: TGTGCCAGCAGCGAGGGGAGAAGGACTAGCGGGAGTTGCGACGAGCAGTACTTC. Amino acids: CASSEGRRTSGSCDEQYF.

This clonotype turned up a few times. The chain couples TRBV29-1 to TRBJ2-3; 10 bases map to TRBD2. The junction had 10 bases not matched to a gene; V was cut back by 2 bases and J by 2 bases. The CDR3 is 17 amino acids. CDR1 SQVTM and CDR2 ANQGSEA come from the germline V gene. Here the CDR3 DNA reads TGCAGCGTTGAATACCGCGGGGGGACTAGCGTCACAGATACGCAGTATTTT. This translates into CSVEYRGGTSVTDTQYF.

The rearrangement joins TRBV6-5 to TRBJ2-7; D could derive from TRBD1 or TRBD2 (7 bases each). CDR3 length equals 14 residues. The germline V gene has CDR1 MNHEY and CDR2 SVGAGI. Between the trimmed V and J ends, which lost 7 bases and 4 bases, there was a span of 17 bases. The CDR3 DNA follows: TGTGCCAGCACAATTCCAGGGGGGGATTACGAGCAGTACTTC. Its protein product is CASTIPGGDYEQYF.

This chain uses TRBV29-1 with TRBJ2-3, with TRBD2 matching 8 bases. CDR3 size: 15 residues. Trimming cost V 4 bases and J 4 bases; bases outside gene matches: 10. CDR1 SQVTM and CDR2 ANQGSEA come from the germline V gene. The CDR3 DNA reads TGCAGCGTTGTCGAGGGACGAGCGGGAGCAGATACGCAGTATTTT. Translating gives CSVVEGRAGADTQYF.

This chain uses TRBV6-2 or TRBV6-3 with TRBJ2-3; no clear D gene. V shed 2 bases and J shed 2 bases, with 5 bases lying between them. The length of the CDR3 is 13 residues. Germline CDR1 is MNHEY and CDR2 is SVGEGT. The CDR3: CASSYMITDTQYF. In DNA, the CDR3 is TGTGCCAGCAGTTACATGATCACAGATACGCAGTATTTT.